This record looks at one T cell receptor (beta chain) sequence and its context. This sample stems from a study of T-cell memory formation after mild COVID-19. The CDR3 is 13 amino acids. Trimming took off 5 bases at V and 9 bases at J, with 16 bases between the two ends. CDR1 and CDR2 (germline): SEHNR, FQNEAQ (reference sequence). MiXCR, run by TCRdb on the 5' RACE reads, gives a single entry per CDR3 protein. The sample holds about 450,000 distinct CDR3 sequences, around 22% seen once. This chain uses TRBV7-9 with TRBJ1-1, with TRBD1 as a possible D gene (5 bases). The sequenced material came from PBMCs or a T cell subset sorted from them (not recorded which). The TCR was taken from an adult woman who had mild COVID-19 (a few samples of this study predate the infection). Cell type and time point are not known. The chain's CDR3 is CASSPGNSQKAFF. The CDR3 nucleotides are TGTGCCAGCAGCCCAGGGAATTCGCAGAAAGCTTTCTTT.